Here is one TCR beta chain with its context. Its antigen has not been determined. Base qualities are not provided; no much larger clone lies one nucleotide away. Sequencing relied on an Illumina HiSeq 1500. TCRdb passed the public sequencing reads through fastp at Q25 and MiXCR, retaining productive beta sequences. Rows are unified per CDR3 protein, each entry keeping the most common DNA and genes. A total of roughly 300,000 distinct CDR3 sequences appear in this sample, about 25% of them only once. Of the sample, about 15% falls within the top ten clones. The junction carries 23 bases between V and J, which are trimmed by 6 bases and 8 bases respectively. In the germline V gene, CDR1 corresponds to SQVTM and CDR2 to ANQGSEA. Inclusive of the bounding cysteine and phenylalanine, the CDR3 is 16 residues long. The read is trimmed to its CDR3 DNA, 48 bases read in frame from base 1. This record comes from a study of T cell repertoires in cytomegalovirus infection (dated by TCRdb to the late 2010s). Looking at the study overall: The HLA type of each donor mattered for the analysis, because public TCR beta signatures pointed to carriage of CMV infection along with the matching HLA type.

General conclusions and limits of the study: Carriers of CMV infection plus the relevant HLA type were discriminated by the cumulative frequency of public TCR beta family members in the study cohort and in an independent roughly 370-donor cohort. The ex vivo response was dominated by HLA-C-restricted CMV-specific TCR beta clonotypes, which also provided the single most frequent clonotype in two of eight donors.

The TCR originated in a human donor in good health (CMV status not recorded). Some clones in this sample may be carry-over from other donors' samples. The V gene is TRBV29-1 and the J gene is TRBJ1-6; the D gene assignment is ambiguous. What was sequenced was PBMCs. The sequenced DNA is TGCAGCGTCAAATGGGGAACCAACGGACGGGATTCACCCCTCCACTTT. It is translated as CSVKWGTNGRDSPLHF.